This TCR beta chain was recovered during a study of CD8 T cells in ankylosing spondylitis. Whole-study findings and limits: Past studies reported some motif variants in reactive arthritis synovial fluid and blood.

This clonotype was found many times. What it binds is not known. Libraries for TCR beta were made by quantitative 5'-RACE with molecular barcodes. Using its own MiXCR run on the 5' RACE reads, TCRdb lists one record per CDR3 protein. Here the sample spans 300,000 to 400,000 distinct CDR3 sequences, approximately 10% being singletons. The TCR was taken from a female donor with ankylosing spondylitis or in good health (not recorded which). Sample: blood, either unsorted or a sorted T cell fraction (not recorded which).

The CDR3 DNA reads as TGCAGTGCTGGGGCGGGGGAAAAACTGTTTTTT. Translating it yields CSAGAGEKLFF. This sequence joins TRBV20-1 and TRBJ1-4, with D perhaps TRBD1 (5 bases). This CDR3 has 11 residues. CDR1 DFQATT and CDR2 SNEGSKA come from the germline V gene (reference sequence). Trimming pared 5 bases from V and 8 bases from J, leaving 9 bases between.